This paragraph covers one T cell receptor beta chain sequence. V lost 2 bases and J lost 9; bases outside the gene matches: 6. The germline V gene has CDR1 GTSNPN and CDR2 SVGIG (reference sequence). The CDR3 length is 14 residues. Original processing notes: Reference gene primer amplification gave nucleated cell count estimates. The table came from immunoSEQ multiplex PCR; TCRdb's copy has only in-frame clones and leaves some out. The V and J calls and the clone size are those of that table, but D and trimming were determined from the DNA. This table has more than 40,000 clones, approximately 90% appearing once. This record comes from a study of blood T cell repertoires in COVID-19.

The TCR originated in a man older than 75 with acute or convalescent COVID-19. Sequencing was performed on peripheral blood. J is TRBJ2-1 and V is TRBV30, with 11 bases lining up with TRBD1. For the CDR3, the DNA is TGTGCCTGGAGTCGGGACAGGGGGATAGGTGAGCAGTTCTTC. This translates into CAWSRDRGIGEQFF.